The 19 T cell receptor beta chains below were found in one sample sequenced in a study of blood T cell repertoires in COVID-19. The data were produced by immunoSEQ multiplex PCR, yet TCRdb's version contains in-frame clones alone and is incomplete. The sample consists of over 150,000 clones, more than 70% of them appearing once. Sequencing used PBMCs or T cells enriched from blood (not recorded which). The source is a man aged 40-55 years who had recovered from COVID-19.

The V call is TRBV27, the J call TRBJ1-3, with D maybe TRBD1 (6 bases). There are 14 residues in the CDR3. Deletions cut 4 bases from V and 4 bases from J, with 11 bases between. Germline V gives CDR1 MNHEY, CDR2 SMNVEV (reference sequence). The CDR3 loop reads CASSSHGQGNTIYF. CDR3 sequence (DNA): TGTGCCAGCAGTTCCCATGGACAGGGAAACACCATATATTTT.

The V gene is TRBV10-3, the J gene TRBJ1-2, with TRBD1 matching over 7 bases. Trimming removed 4 bases from V and 1 base from J; junction bases left unmatched: 0. The CDR3 consists of 13 residues. Per the germline V gene, CDR1 is ENHRY and CDR2 is SYGVKD. CDR3 sequence (DNA): TGTGCCATCAGTGGACAGGGTAACTATGGCTACACCTTC. The encoded protein is CAISGQGNYGYTF.

The rearrangement joins TRBV4-2 to TRBJ1-6, with D tentatively TRBD1 (5 bases). From germline, CDR1 is LGHNA and CDR2 YNFKEQ. This CDR3 has 17 amino acids. The V end was cut by 0 bases, the J end by 5 bases, with 14 bases between. The CDR3 DNA follows: TGTGCCAGCAGCCAAGAAATATGGGGGGATGATAATTCACCCCTCCACTTT. It is translated as CASSQEIWGDDNSPLHF.

The table lists this clone with a few counts. The rearrangement links TRBV19 to TRBJ1-6, with unresolved D. CDR1 is LNHDA and CDR2 is SQIVND in the germline V gene (reference sequence). This CDR3 region has 13 residues. V lost 5 bases and J lost 7, with 9 bases in between. CDR3: CASSYSINSPLHF. The CDR3 nucleotides read TGTGCCAGTAGTTACAGCATCAATTCACCCCTCCACTTT.

The V and J genes are TRBV29-1 and TRBJ1-5; TRBD1 agrees at 9 bases. Losses at the gene ends were 6 bases for V and 4 bases for J; bases not matched to a gene: 7. The CDR3 is made up of 14 amino acids. The germline CDR1 and CDR2 sequences are SQVTM and ANQGSEA. For the CDR3, the DNA is TGCAGCGTAGAAAGGGACAGGGCTAATCAGCCCCAGCATTTT. Encoded protein: CSVERDRANQPQHF. The whole variable domain, remainder taken from reference TRBV29-1 and TRBJ1-5, is SAVISQKPSRDICQRGTSLTIQCQVDSQVTMMFWYRQQPGQSLTLIATANQGSEATYESGFVIDKFPISRPNLTFSTLTVSNMSPEDSSIYLCSVERDRANQPQHFGDGTRLSIL.

The genes are TRBV7-6 and TRBJ1-2, with 9 nucleotides matching TRBD1. V was clipped by 5 bases and J by 5 bases; unmatched bases: 9. This CDR3 is built from 15 residues. CDR1 and CDR2 from the germline V gene are SGHVS and FNYEAQ. The CDR3 reads CASSSPGTGKYGYTF. The CDR3 coding sequence is TGTGCCAGCAGCAGTCCCGGGACAGGGAAGTATGGCTACACCTTC.

This clone was detected only a few times. The chain is built from TRBV10-3 and TRBJ2-3; 11 bases match TRBD2. The CDR3 runs to 17 residues. The V gene's germline CDR1 is ENHRY and CDR2 SYGVKD. J gave up 1 base and V 11 bases, and 14 bases lay outside the gene matches. This CDR3 is CAVSLGLAGLRTDTQYF. CDR3 bases: TGTGCCGTTTCTCTAGGACTAGCGGGTCTACGCACAGATACGCAGTATTTT.

On this clone: At one boundary the junction diverges from the germline segment, which might be a read error. The chain combines TRBV7-7 with TRBJ2-5, with 7 bases aligning to TRBD1. Germline V lookup: CDR1 SSHAT, CDR2 FNYEAQ (reference sequence). This CDR3 spans 17 amino acids. CDR3 residues: CASSPLPPQGRAETQYF. DNA for the CDR3: TGTGCTAGCAGCCCCCTCCCACCACAGGGGAGAGCAGAGACCCAGTACTTC.

The table lists this clone with a few counts. The rearrangement links TRBV5-1 to TRBJ1-6; D is undetermined. CDR1 is SGHRS, CDR2 YFSETQ, per germline. This CDR3 region has 13 residues. The V end was cut by 5 bases, the J end by 5 bases, with 8 bases between. The CDR3 nucleotides read TGCGCCAGCAGTCAAGCAAATAATTCACCCCTCCACTTT. Translation gives CASSQANNSPLHF.

The chain uses TRBV5-4 and TRBJ1-2, with a tentative D call TRBD1 (5 bases). Germline CDR1 reads SGHNT; CDR2 reads YYREEE (reference sequence). Trimming took 3 bases from V and 9 from J, leaving 12 bases between them. The CDR3 has 12 amino acids. CDR3 sequence: CASSYPGNRYTF. In DNA, the CDR3 is TGTGCCAGCAGCTACCCAGGGAATCGCTACACCTTC.

This chain uses TRBV4-1 with TRBJ2-5, with TRBD2 identical over 7 bases. The germline V gene encodes CDR1 MGHRA and CDR2 YSYEKL. J was trimmed by 5 bases and V by 0 bases; bases with no gene match: 3. The CDR3 is 14 amino acids. CDR3 bases: TGCGCCAGCAGCCAAGACGAACTAGCGGAGACCCAGTACTTC. Protein: CASSQDELAETQYF.

The chain links TRBV11-2 to TRBJ1-1; D unresolved. Germline V CDR1 and CDR2: SGHAT, FQNNGV. The CDR3 extends over 14 amino acids. Between the trimmed V and J ends, which lost 1 base and 2 bases, there was a span of 8 bases. This CDR3 is CASSLAGINTEAFF. The CDR3 DNA reads TGTGCCAGCAGCTTAGCGGGGATTAACACTGAAGCTTTCTTT. The entire variable domain, with the rest obtained from reference TRBV11-2 and TRBJ1-1, is as follows: EAGVAQSPRYKIIEKRQSVAFWCNPISGHATLYWYQQILGQGPKLLIQFQNNGVVDDSQLPKDRFSAERLKGVDSTLKIQPAKLEDSAVYLCASSLAGINTEAFFGQGTRLTVV.

The chain uses TRBV20-1 and TRBJ1-5; TRBD1 agrees at 9 bases. CDR3 length equals 14 residues. V lost 3 bases, J lost 6 bases, and 6 bases stayed unmatched. Germline V gives CDR1 DFQATT, CDR2 SNEGSKA (reference sequence). In nucleotides, the CDR3 is TGCAGTGCTAGTAACAGGGGGCCAGTTCAGCCCCAGCATTTT. This gives the protein CSASNRGPVQPQHF.

The rearrangement joins TRBV4-2 to TRBJ1-6; tentative D call: TRBD1 (6 bases). Germline V gene data show CDR1 as LGHNA and CDR2 as YNFKEQ. This CDR3 has 16 residues. The V gene lost 0 bases and the J gene lost 9 bases, with 15 bases spanning the gap. CDR3: CASSQDLRTASSPLHF. The CDR3 coding sequence is TGTGCCAGCAGCCAAGATCTTAGGACAGCTAGTTCACCCCTCCACTTT.

CDR3 region: CASNVLPGSDTEAFF. CDR3 coding DNA: TGTGCCAGCAACGTGCTGCCCGGTTCCGACACTGAAGCTTTCTTT. The chain couples TRBV6-5 to TRBJ1-1; D call uncertain. The CDR3 runs to 15 residues. CDR1 MNHEY and CDR2 SVGAGI come from the germline V gene. Trimming stripped 7 bases from V and 3 bases from J, with 18 bases between.

The chain couples TRBV5-1 to TRBJ2-3; 10 bases map to TRBD2. CDR3 length: 15 amino acids. Germline V gene sequence: CDR1 SGHRS, CDR2 YFSETQ. J gave up 4 bases and V 1 base, and 3 bases lay outside the gene matches. The CDR3 region is CASSLLAGGADTQYF. DNA for the CDR3: TGCGCCAGCAGCTTGTTAGCGGGGGGTGCAGATACGCAGTATTTT.

J is TRBJ2-1 and V is TRBV6-5, with 8 bases aligning to TRBD2. Germline V gene data show CDR1 as MNHEY and CDR2 as SVGAGI. J gave up 7 bases and V 0 bases, and 5 bases lay outside the gene matches. This CDR3 region has 15 residues. The CDR3 nucleotides read TGTGCCAGCAGTTACTCGTCCGGGGGGGGTAATGAGCAGTTCTTC. Translating it yields CASSYSSGGGNEQFF.

This chain uses TRBV28 with TRBJ2-7; D perhaps matches TRBD1 (5 bases). The CDR3 has 15 residues. Trimming removed 8 bases at V and 5 bases at J, with 22 bases between. Germline V lookup: CDR1 MDHEN, CDR2 SYDVKM. CDR3 bases: TGTGCCAGCGCTCGACTGGGGCCGAAACTCGACGAGCAGTACTTC. This sequence encodes CASARLGPKLDEQYF.

The chain has TRBV7-2 and TRBJ1-4, with D possibly TRBD1 on 6 matching bases. The CDR3 sequence is 15 residues long. Germline CDR1 SGHTA, CDR2 FQGNSA. V lost 5 bases, J lost 3 bases, and 13 bases lay in between. CDR3 protein: CASSLGAGANEKLFF. CDR3 in DNA: TGTGCCAGCAGCCTAGGGGCAGGGGCTAATGAAAAACTGTTTTTT. Variable domain in full (rest from reference TRBV7-2 and TRBJ1-4): GAGVSQSPSNKVTEKGKDVELRCDPISGHTALYWYRQSLGQGLEFLIYFQGNSAPDKSGLPSDRFSAERTGGSVSTLTIQRTQQEDSAVYLCASSLGAGANEKLFFGSGTQLSVL.